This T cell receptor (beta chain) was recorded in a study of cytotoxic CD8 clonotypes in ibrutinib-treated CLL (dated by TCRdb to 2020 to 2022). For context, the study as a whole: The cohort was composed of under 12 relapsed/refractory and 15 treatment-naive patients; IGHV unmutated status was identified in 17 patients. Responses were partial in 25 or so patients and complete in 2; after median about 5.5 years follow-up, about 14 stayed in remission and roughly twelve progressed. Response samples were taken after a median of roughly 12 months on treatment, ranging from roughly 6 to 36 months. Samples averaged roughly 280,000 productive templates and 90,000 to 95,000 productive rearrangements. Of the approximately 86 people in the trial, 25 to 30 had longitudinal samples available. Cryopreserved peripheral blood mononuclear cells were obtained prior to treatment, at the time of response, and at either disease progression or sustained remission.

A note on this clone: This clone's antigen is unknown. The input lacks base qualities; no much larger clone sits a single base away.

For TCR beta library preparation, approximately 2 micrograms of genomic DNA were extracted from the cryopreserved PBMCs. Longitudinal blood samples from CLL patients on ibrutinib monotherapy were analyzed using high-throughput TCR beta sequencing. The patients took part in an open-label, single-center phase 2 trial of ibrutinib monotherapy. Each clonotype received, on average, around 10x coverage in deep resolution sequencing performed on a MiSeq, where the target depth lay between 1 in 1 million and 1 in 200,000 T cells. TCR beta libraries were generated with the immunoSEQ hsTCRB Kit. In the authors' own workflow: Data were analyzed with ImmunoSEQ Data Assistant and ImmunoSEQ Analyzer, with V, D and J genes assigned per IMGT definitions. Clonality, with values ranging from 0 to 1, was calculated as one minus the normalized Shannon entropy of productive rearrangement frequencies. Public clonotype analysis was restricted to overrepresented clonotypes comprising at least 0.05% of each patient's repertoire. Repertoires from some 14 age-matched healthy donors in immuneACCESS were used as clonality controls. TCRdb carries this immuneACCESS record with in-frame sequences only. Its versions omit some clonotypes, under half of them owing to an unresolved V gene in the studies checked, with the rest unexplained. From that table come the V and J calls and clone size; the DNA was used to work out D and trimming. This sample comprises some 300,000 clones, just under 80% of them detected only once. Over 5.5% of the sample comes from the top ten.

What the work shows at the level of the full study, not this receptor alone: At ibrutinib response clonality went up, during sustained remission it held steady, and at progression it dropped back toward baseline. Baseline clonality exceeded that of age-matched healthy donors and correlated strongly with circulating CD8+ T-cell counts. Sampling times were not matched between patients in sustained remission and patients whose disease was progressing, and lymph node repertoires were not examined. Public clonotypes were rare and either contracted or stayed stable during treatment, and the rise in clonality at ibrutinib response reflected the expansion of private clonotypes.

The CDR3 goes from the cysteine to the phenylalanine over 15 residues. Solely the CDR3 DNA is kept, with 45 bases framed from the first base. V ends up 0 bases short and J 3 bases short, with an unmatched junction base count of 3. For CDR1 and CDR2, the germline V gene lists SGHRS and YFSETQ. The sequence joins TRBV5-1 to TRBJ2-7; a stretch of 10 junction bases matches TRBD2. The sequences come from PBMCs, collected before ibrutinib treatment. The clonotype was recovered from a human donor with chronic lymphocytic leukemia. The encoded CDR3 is CASSLDTSGIYEQYF. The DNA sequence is TGCGCCAGCAGCTTGGATACTAGCGGGATCTACGAGCAGTACTTC. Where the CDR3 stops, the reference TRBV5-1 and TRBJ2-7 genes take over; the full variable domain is KAGVTQTPRYLIKTRGQQVTLSCSPISGHRSVSWYQQTPGQGLQFLFEYFSETQRNKGNFPGRFSGRQFSNSRSEMNVSTLELGDSALYLCASSLDTSGIYEQYFGPGTRLTVT.